Each of the 20 T cell receptor beta chains below was sequenced from the same sample in a study of regulatory T cells in long-lasting Graves disease. Described time point: persistent/refractory GD, antithyroid drugs over 5 years with positive TRAb. Isolated PBMC RNA provided the starting material for the TCR library. iRepertoire HTBI primers and Arm-PCR of CDR3 regions built TCR beta libraries. TCRdb fed the multiplex PCR reads into MiXCR, producing one record per CDR3 protein. This table has 400,000 to 500,000 distinct CDR3 sequences, approximately 22% appearing once. Sequencing used peripheral blood mononuclear cells (PBMCs), obtained when the disease was refractory, from a patient treated with antithyroid drugs. Receptor source: a female donor with Graves disease.

This clonotype has at least ten counts. This chain joins TRBV20-1 and TRBJ2-7; no clear D. The V gene lost 2 bases and the J gene lost 0 bases, with 8 bases spanning the gap. Germline V CDR1 and CDR2: DFQATT, SNEGSKA (reference sequence). The CDR3 is 13 residues long. CDR3 sequence (DNA): TGCAGTGCTAGAACGGGCGGCTCCTACGAGCAGTACTTC. Protein sequence: CSARTGGSYEQYF.

This clonotype has at least ten counts. The J gene is TRBJ2-2, the V gene TRBV12-3 or TRBV12-4, with D possibly being TRBD1 (6 bases). This CDR3 contains 16 residues. Trimming took off 4 bases at V and 3 bases at J, with 15 bases between the two ends. CDR3 amino acids: CASSSTGWEHTGELFF. The CDR3, as DNA: TGTGCCAGCAGTTCCACAGGGTGGGAGCACACCGGGGAGCTGTTTTTT.

Comments on this clonotype: A far larger clone is only one base removed, so a read error is likely. The V and J genes are TRBV7-9 and TRBJ2-7; perhaps D is TRBD1 or TRBD2 (5 bases each). Trimming removed 4 bases at V and 0 bases at J, with 13 bases between. Germline V gene sequence: CDR1 SEHNR, CDR2 FQNEAQ (reference sequence). The CDR3 extends over 15 amino acids. CDR3 in DNA: TGTGCCAGCAGCTCATCGAGGGGACGCTCCTACGAGCAGTACTTC. Amino acid sequence: CASSSSRGRSYEQYF.

The rearrangement joins TRBV5-1 to TRBJ2-7, with D possibly being TRBD1 or TRBD2 (6 bases each). Trimming stripped 0 bases from V and 3 bases from J, with 10 bases between. Germline loops: CDR1 SGHRS, CDR2 YFSETQ. The CDR3 is 14 residues long. CDR3 sequence reads: CASSLEQGLYEQYF. CDR3 in DNA: TGCGCCAGCAGCTTGGAACAGGGACTCTACGAGCAGTACTTC.

The chain has TRBV6-1 and TRBJ2-1; perhaps TRBD1 as D (5 bases). Per the germline V gene, CDR1 is MNHNS and CDR2 is SASEGT. This CDR3 spans 17 amino acids. Trimming stripped 2 bases from V and 4 bases from J, with 18 bases between. The CDR3 sequence is CASSEMAVAGIYNEQFF. The CDR3 nucleotides read TGTGCCAGCAGTGAAATGGCCGTGGCAGGGATATACAATGAGCAGTTCTTC.

This clonotype occurred a few times. The rearrangement joins TRBV19 to TRBJ2-6; D unresolved. The germline V gene encodes CDR1 LNHDA and CDR2 SQIVND (reference sequence). The CDR3 is made up of 16 amino acids. Deletions cut 5 bases from V and 0 bases from J, with 11 bases between. This chain's CDR3 is CASSSPHYSGANVLTF. As DNA, the CDR3 is TGTGCCAGTAGTTCCCCCCATTACTCTGGGGCCAACGTCCTGACTTTC.

Note on this clonotype: It may be a read error: a sequence one base away is much more abundant. The chain uses TRBV15 and TRBJ1-6; TRBD1 matches 7 bases. Losses at the gene ends were 0 bases for V and 8 bases for J; bases not matched to a gene: 4. The CDR3 has 15 amino acids. The germline gives CDR1 LNHNV, CDR2 YYDKDF (reference sequence). This CDR3 reads CATSRDGDSYSPLHF. Here the CDR3 DNA reads TGTGCCACCAGCAGAGATGGGGACAGCTATTCACCCCTCCACTTT.

The chain carries TRBV20-1 and TRBJ1-1; a weak D match, TRBD1 (6 bases). V dropped 1 base and J dropped 6 bases, with 15 bases sitting between them. Germline values: CDR1 DFQATT, CDR2 SNEGSKA (reference sequence). The CDR3 is 14 amino acids. The CDR3 here is CSARGGQGFAEAFF. Written as DNA, the CDR3 is TGCAGTGCTAGAGGTGGGCAGGGGTTCGCTGAAGCTTTCTTT.

The sample holds a few counts of this clonotype. V is TRBV20-1 and J is TRBJ2-1, with 11 positions matching TRBD2. Germline CDR1 DFQATT, CDR2 SNEGSKA (reference sequence). The CDR3 is 16 amino acids. J gave up 6 bases and V 0 bases, and 7 bases lay outside the gene matches. The CDR3 nucleotides read TGCAGTGCTAGAGATTGGAGTAGCGGGGGGGCCAATGAGCAGTTCTTC. It codes for CSARDWSSGGANEQFF.

This clonotype was observed a few times. The chain is built from TRBV18 and TRBJ2-7; D uncertain. Germline lookup yields CDR1 KGHSH and CDR2 LQKENI. Trimming shortened V by 3 bases and J by 5 bases, and 8 bases separated the two germline ends. This CDR3 has 12 amino acids. The CDR3 bases are TGTGCCAGCTCACCCTCGTTCGACGAGCAGTACTTC. Translated: CASSPSFDEQYF.

In its sample, this clonotype was seen many times. The rearrangement uses TRBV27 and TRBJ2-5; 9 bases line up with TRBD2. J was trimmed by 1 base and V by 1 base; bases with no gene match: 7. CDR1 and CDR2 from the germline V gene are MNHEY and SMNVEV (reference sequence). The CDR3 runs to 17 residues. In nucleotides, the CDR3 is TGTGCCAGCAGTTTATTGCGGGGGGGCAGAGGCCAAGAGACCCAGTACTTC. Translation: CASSLLRGGRGQETQYF.

This sequence joins TRBV20-1 and TRBJ1-5; the D gene is possibly TRBD1 (5 bases). V was pared by 2 bases and J by 1 base, with 12 bases between. The CDR3 consists of 15 residues. Germline-derived CDR1 and CDR2 are DFQATT and SNEGSKA (reference sequence). The CDR3 coding sequence is TGCAGTGCTAGACCGCCGGGGGTGAGCAATCAGCCCCAGCATTTT. It specifies CSARPPGVSNQPQHF.

In this sample, this clonotype turned up many times. The V and J genes are TRBV7-2 and TRBJ2-7; possibly TRBD1 for D (7 bases). The CDR3 is 15 residues long. The V gene's germline CDR1 is SGHTA and CDR2 FQGNSA. Trimming left V 1 base short and J 4 bases short, with 14 bases between. The CDR3 DNA reads as TGTGCCAGCAGCTTAGGCGGGACAGACAGGTACGAGCAGTACTTC. This encodes CASSLGGTDRYEQYF.

In this sample, this clonotype turned up many times. The chain uses TRBV6-1 and TRBJ2-7, with D uncertain. This CDR3 spans 15 amino acids. The V and J ends lost 2 bases and 2 bases respectively, with 13 bases between them. CDR1 is MNHNS, CDR2 SASEGT, per germline. Here the CDR3 DNA reads TGTGCCAGCAGTGAAATGGCAGGCCGGCCCTACGAGCAGTACTTC. It specifies CASSEMAGRPYEQYF.

This clonotype has only a few counts. The rearrangement uses TRBV12-3 or TRBV12-4 and TRBJ2-2; possibly TRBD2 for D (6 bases). Deletions cut 6 bases from V and 2 bases from J, with 10 bases between. This CDR3 is built from 14 residues. The chain's CDR3 is CASREGSNTGELFF. The CDR3 bases are TGTGCCAGCAGGGAGGGATCTAACACCGGGGAGCTGTTTTTT.

This clonotype was seen many times. The V gene is TRBV2, the J gene TRBJ2-7; D gene uncertain. The CDR3 runs to 13 residues. Germline V gene lookup returns CDR1 SNHLY and CDR2 FYNNEI. Trimming stripped 6 bases from V and 5 bases from J, with 14 bases between. Here the CDR3 reads CASSPRTVHEQYF. For the CDR3, the DNA is TGTGCCAGCAGCCCTAGGACGGTCCACGAGCAGTACTTC.

On this clonotype: With a much larger clone just one base away, this may be a read error. The rearrangement joins TRBV9 to TRBJ2-5, with TRBD1 as a possible D gene (6 bases). The CDR3 totals 14 residues. Germline V gene sequence: CDR1 SGDLS, CDR2 YYNGEE. V lost 2 bases and J lost 5, with 13 bases in between. CDR3: CASSVGQGSETQYF. The DNA for the CDR3 is TGTGCCAGCAGCGTCGGGCAGGGGTCGGAGACCCAGTACTTC.

Ten or more counts support this clonotype. This chain uses TRBV20-1 with TRBJ2-5; D unclear. Germline V gene lookup returns CDR1 DFQATT and CDR2 SNEGSKA (reference sequence). Deletions cut 3 bases from V and 2 bases from J, with 13 bases between. This CDR3 spans 14 amino acids. The CDR3 loop is CSASPRMIQETQYF. Written as DNA, the CDR3 is TGCAGTGCTAGTCCGCGGATGATACAAGAGACCCAGTACTTC.

There are many counts of this clonotype. This chain uses TRBV7-2 with TRBJ2-7, with 11 bases aligning to TRBD2. The CDR3 covers 16 residues. Germline CDR1 is SGHTA and CDR2 is FQGNSA. After removal of 5 bases from V and 3 bases from J, the junction contained 9 bases not matched to a gene. This CDR3 reads CASSAPAGTSGYEQYF. The CDR3 DNA reads TGTGCCAGCAGCGCCCCCGCCGGGACTAGCGGCTACGAGCAGTACTTC.

This clonotype was seen at least ten times. The V gene is TRBV19, the J gene TRBJ2-7; D perhaps matches TRBD2 (6 bases). The V end was cut by 7 bases, the J end by 6 bases, with 19 bases between. Germline V gene data show CDR1 as LNHDA and CDR2 as SQIVND (reference sequence). CDR3 length equals 14 residues. The CDR3 DNA reads as TGTGCCAGTACCCCACGGTCCCCGGAGGGCGAGCAGTACTTC. Its translation is CASTPRSPEGEQYF.